The T cell receptor beta chain described here comes from a study of vaccination and CD4 T cells after COVID-19. This clonotype was found a few times. Its antigen is currently unknown. Cultured CD4+ T-cell DNA underwent Oncomine TCR Beta short-read sequencing. CD4+ T cells were cultured, and genomic DNA was extracted from them. TCRdb reprocessed the PCR reads with MiXCR, giving one entry per CDR3 protein. Of around 13,000 distinct CDR3 sequences listed, 42% are singletons. Germline V CDR1 and CDR2: DFQATT, SNEGSKA (reference sequence). This CDR3 spans 13 amino acids. The V gene lost 1 base and the J gene lost 9 bases, with 13 bases spanning the gap. Treatment given: roughly ten-day PBMC culture with coronavirus spike peptide pools or control peptides (ViraFEST assay). ViraFEST used peptide pools to expand antigen-specific T cells, then sequenced TCRs.

The source material was CD4+ T cells from blood, cultured in vitro, sampled before SARS-CoV-2 vaccination. The chain has TRBV20-1 and TRBJ2-1; unclear D gene. The sequence came from a human donor who had recovered from COVID-19. CDR3 amino acids: CSARVLSFTEQFF. Here the CDR3 DNA reads TGCAGTGCTAGAGTATTAAGCTTTACTGAGCAGTTCTTC.